The subject of this entry is one TCR beta chain. This sample was taken from a study of cytomegalovirus exposure and HLA in healthy donors. This CDR3 region has 13 residues. Trimming at V came to 3 bases and at J to 6 bases, leaving 8 bases not matched to a gene. CDR1 is SQVTM, CDR2 ANQGSEA, per germline. The protocol was immunoSEQ multiplex PCR, while the TCRdb copy is restricted to in-frame clones and leaves out a portion. The sample includes more than 55,000 clones, 90% to 96% of them seen just once. The TCR was taken from a man between 18 and 35 years old in good health and CMV-seronegative. The chain couples TRBV29-1 to TRBJ2-7, with 7 positions matching TRBD2. The sample comprised PBMCs. This CDR3 is CSVDSGQTGEQYF. The CDR3, as DNA: TGCAGCGTTGATAGCGGGCAGACCGGCGAGCAGTACTTC.